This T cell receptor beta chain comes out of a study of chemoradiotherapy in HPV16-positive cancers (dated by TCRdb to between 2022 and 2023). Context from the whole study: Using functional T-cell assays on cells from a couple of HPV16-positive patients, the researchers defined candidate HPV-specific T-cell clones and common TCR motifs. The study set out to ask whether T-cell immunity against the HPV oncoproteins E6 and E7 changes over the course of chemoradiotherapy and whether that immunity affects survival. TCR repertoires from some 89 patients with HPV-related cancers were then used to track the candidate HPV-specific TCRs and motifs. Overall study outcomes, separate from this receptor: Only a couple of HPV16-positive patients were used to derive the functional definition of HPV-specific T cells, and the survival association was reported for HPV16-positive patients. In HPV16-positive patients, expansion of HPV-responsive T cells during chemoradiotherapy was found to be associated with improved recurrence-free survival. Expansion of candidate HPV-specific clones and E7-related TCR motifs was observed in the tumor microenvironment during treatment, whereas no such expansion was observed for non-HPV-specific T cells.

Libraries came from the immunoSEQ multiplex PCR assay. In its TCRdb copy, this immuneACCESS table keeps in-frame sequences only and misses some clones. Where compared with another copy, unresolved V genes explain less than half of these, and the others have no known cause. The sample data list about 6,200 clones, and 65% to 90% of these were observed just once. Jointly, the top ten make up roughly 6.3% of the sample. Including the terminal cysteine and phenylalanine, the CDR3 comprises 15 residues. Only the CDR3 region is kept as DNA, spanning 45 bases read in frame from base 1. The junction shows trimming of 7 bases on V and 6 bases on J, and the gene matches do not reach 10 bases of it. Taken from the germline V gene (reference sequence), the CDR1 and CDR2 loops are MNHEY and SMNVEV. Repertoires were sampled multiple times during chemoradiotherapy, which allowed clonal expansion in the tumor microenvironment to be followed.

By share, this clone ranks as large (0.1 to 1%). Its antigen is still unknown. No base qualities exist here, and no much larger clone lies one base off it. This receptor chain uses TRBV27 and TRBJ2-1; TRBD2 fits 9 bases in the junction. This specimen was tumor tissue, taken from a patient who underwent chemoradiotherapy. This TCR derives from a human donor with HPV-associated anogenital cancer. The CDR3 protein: CASTSREGRRNEQFF. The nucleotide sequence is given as TGTGCCAGCACCTCGCGGGAGGGGAGACGCAATGAGCAGTTCTTC.